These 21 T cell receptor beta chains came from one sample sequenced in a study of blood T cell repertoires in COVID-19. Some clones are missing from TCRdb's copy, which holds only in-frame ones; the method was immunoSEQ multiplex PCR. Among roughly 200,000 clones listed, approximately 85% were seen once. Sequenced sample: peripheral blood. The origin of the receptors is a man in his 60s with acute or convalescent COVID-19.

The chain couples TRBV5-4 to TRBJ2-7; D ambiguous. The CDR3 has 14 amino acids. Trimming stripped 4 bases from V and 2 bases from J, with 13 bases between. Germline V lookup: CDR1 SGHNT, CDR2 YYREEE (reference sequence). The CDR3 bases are TGTGCCAGCAGCGTTACAGAGACCCCCTACGAGCAGTACTTC. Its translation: CASSVTETPYEQYF.

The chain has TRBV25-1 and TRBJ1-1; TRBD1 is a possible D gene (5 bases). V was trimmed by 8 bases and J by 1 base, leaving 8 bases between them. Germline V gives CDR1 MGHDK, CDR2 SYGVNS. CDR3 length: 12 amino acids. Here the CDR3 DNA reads TGTGCCAGCGCTAGGGGGAACACTGAAGCTTTCTTT. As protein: CASARGNTEAFF.

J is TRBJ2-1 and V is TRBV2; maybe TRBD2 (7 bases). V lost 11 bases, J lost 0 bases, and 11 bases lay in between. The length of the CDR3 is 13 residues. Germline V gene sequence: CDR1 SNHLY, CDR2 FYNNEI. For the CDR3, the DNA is TGTGCCGCGGGGGCGATCTCCTACAATGAGCAGTTCTTC. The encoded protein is CAAGAISYNEQFF.

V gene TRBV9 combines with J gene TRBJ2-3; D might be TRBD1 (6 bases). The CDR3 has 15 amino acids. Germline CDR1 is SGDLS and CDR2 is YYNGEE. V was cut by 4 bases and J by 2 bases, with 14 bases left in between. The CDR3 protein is CASSRTDSYTDTQYF. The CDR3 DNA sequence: TGTGCCAGCAGCCGTACGGACAGCTACACAGATACGCAGTATTTT. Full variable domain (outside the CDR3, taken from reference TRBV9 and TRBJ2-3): DSGVTQTPKHLITATGQRVTLRCSPRSGDLSVYWYQQSLDQGLQFLIQYYNGEERAKGNILERFSAQQFPDLHSELNLSSLELGDSALYFCASSRTDSYTDTQYFGPGTRLTVL.

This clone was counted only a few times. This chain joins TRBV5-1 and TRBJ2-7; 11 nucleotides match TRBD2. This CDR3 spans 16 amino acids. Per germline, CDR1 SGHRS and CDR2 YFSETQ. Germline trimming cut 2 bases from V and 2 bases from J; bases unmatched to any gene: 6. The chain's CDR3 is CASSLGLAGGAYEQYF. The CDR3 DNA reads TGCGCCAGCAGCTTAGGGCTAGCGGGAGGCGCCTACGAGCAGTACTTC. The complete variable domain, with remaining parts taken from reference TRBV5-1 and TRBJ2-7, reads KAGVTQTPRYLIKTRGQQVTLSCSPISGHRSVSWYQQTPGQGLQFLFEYFSETQRNKGNFPGRFSGRQFSNSRSEMNVSTLELGDSALYLCASSLGLAGGAYEQYFGPGTRLTVT.

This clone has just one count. This CDR3 is CASSRDGIGPYNEQFF. In nucleotides, the CDR3 is TGCGCCAGCAGCCGGGATGGAATTGGCCCGTACAATGAGCAGTTCTTC. The gene calls are TRBV5-1 and TRBJ2-1, with D possibly being TRBD2 (5 bases). Germline CDR1 reads SGHRS; CDR2 reads YFSETQ. The germline V and J ends were trimmed by 4 bases and 4 bases, with 18 bases remaining between them. The CDR3 has 16 residues.

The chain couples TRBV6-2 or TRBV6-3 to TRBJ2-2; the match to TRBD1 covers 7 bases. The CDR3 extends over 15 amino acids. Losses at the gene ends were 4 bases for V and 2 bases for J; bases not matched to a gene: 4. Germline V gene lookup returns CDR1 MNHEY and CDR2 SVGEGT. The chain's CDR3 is CASSSHRGNTGELFF. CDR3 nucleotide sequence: TGTGCCAGCAGTTCCCACAGGGGAAACACCGGGGAGCTGTTTTTT.

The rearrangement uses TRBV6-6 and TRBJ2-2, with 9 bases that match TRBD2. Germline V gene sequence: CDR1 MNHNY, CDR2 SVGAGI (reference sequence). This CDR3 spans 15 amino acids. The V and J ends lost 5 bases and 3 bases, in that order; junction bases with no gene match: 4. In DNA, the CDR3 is TGTGCCAGCAGTACGGAGCGGGGGGACACCGGGGAGCTGTTTTTT. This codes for CASSTERGDTGELFF.

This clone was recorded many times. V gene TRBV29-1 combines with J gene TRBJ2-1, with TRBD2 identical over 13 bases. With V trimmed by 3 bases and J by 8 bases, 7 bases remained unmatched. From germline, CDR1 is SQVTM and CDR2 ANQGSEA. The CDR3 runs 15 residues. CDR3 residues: CSVEPGTSGIDEQFF. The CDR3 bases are TGCAGCGTTGAGCCCGGGACTAGCGGGATTGATGAGCAGTTCTTC.

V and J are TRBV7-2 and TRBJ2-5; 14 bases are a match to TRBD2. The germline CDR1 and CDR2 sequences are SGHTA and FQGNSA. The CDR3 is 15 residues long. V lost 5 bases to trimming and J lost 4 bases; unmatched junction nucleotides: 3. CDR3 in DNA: TGTGCCAGCAGCCCGGGACTAGCGGGAGTAGAGACCCAGTACTTC. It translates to CASSPGLAGVETQYF.

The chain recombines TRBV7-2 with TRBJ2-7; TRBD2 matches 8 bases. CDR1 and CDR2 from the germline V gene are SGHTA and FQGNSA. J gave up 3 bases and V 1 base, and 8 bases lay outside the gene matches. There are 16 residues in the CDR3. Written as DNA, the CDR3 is TGTGCCAGCAGCTTAGAACGGCTAGCGGGTTACTACGAGCAGTACTTC. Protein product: CASSLERLAGYYEQYF.

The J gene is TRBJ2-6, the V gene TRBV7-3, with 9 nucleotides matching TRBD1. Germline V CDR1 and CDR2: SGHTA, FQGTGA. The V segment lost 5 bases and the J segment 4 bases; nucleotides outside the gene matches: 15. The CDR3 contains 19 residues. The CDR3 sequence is CASSPGGGQGFSGANVLTF. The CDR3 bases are TGTGCCAGCAGCCCGGGGGGTGGACAGGGGTTCTCCGGGGCCAACGTCCTGACTTTC.

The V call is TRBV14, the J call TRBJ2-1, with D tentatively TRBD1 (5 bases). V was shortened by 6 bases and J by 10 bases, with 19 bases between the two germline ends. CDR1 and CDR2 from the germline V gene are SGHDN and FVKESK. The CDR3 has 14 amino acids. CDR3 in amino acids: CASSPGHLRGEQFF. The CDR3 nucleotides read TGTGCCAGCAGTCCCGGACACCTTAGAGGAGAGCAGTTCTTC.

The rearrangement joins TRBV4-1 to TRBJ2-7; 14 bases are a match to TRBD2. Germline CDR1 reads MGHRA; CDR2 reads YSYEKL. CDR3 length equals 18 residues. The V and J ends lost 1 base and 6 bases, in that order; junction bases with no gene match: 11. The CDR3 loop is CASSQGWPGTSGSIEQYF. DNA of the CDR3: TGCGCCAGCAGCCAAGGGTGGCCCGGGACTAGCGGGAGTATCGAGCAGTACTTC.

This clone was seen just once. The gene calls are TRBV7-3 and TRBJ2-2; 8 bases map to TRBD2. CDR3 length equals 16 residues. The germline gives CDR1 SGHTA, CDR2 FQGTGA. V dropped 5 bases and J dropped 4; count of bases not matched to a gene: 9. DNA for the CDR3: TGTGCCAGCAGCCCCCGGGGGGGGGCGAGCACCGGGGAGCTGTTTTTT. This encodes CASSPRGGASTGELFF.

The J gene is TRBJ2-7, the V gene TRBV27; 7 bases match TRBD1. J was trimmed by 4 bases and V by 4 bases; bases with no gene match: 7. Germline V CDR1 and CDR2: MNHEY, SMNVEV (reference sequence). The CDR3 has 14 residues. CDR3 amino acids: CASSYRQGGYEQYF. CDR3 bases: TGTGCCAGCAGTTACAGACAGGGCGGTTACGAGCAGTACTTC.

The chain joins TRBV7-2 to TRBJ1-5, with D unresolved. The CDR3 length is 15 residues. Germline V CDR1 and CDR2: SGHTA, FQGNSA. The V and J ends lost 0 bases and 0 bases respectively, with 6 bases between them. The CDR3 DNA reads TGTGCCAGCAGCTTAGCTGGAGGTAGCAATCAGCCCCAGCATTTT. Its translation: CASSLAGGSNQPQHF.

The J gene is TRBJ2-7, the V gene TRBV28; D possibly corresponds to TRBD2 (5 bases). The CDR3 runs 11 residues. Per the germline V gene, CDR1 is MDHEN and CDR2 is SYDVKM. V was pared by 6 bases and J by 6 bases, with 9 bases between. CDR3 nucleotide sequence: TGTGCCAGCAGCACGGCGGGCGAGCAGTACTTC. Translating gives CASSTAGEQYF.

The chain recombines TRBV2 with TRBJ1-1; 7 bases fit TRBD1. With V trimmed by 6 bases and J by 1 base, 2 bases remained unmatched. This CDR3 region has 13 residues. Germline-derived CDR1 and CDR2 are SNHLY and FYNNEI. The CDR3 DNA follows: TGTGCCAGCAGGCCAGGGGGGAACACTGAAGCTTTCTTT. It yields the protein CASRPGGNTEAFF.

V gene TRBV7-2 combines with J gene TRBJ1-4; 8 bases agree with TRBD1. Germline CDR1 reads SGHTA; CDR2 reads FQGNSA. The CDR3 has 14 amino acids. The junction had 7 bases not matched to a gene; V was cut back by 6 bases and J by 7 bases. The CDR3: CASRFGTGSEKLFF. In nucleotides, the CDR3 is TGTGCCAGCAGGTTCGGGACAGGTAGTGAAAAACTGTTTTTT.

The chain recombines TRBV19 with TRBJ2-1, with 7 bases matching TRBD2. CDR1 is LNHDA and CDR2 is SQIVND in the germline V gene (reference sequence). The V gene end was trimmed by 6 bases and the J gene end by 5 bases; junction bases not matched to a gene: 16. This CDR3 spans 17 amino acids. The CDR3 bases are TGTGCCAGTAGCCTTCGGGGGGTCGCGGCGTCCAACAATGAGCAGTTCTTC. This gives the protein CASSLRGVAASNNEQFF.